A selection of T cell receptor beta chains follows, all from one sample in a study of T cells in Graves' hyperthyroidism and ophthalmopathy. TCRdb processed the multiplex PCR reads anew with MiXCR; each CDR3 protein has one entry. The sample shows approximately 700,000 distinct CDR3 sequences, just under 45% of them seen only once. The sample taken for sequencing was peripheral blood or thyroid tissue (not recorded which). These receptors originate from an adult man with Graves' disease, either hyperthyroidism or ophthalmopathy (not recorded which). Both conserved end residues are part of each CDR3. A D gene is named only where the DNA matches it firmly. Clone size, where shown, is once, few, many, or a class for clones that have expanded.

d_call	clone_size	v_call	j_call	cdr3_aa	cdr3_nt
TRBD1	NA	TRBV7-9	TRBJ2-7	CASSPRGTGTGEQYF	TGTGCCAGCAGCCCCCGTGGGACAGGGACCGGGGAGCAGTACTTC
NA	NA	TRBV19	TRBJ1-5	CASSMFGREETQHF	TGTGCCAGTAGTATGTTTGGCCGAGAGGAGACCCAGCATTTT
NA	once	TRBV11-2	TRBJ1-2	CASSPLRGAVNYGYTF	TGTGCCAGCAGCCCCCTCCGGGGGGCTGTAAACTATGGCTACACCTTC
NA	many	TRBV7-9	TRBJ1-4	CASSLNRGPTWPSELFF	TGTGCCAGCAGCTTAAATCGGGGACCAACGTGGCCTTCGGAACTGTTTTTT
TRBD2	many	TRBV10-3	TRBJ2-7	CAISEEGLAGYEQYF	TGTGCCATCAGTGAGGAGGGGCTAGCGGGCTACGAGCAGTACTTC
NA	NA	TRBV6-5	TRBJ2-5	CASSDGVYQETQYF	TGTGCCAGCAGTGACGGGGTGTACCAAGAGACCCAGTACTTC
NA	few	TRBV19	TRBJ1-2	CASSKDGGTYGYTF	TGTGCCAGTAGTAAGGACGGGGGGACCTATGGCTACACCTTC
NA	NA	TRBV29-1	TRBJ2-7	CSVATGPISYEQYF	TGCAGCGTCGCAACTGGGCCGATCTCCTACGAGCAGTACTTC
NA	many	TRBV2	TRBJ2-5	CASSDSRGVQETQYF	TGTGCCAGCAGTGATTCCAGGGGGGTCCAAGAGACCCAGTACTTC
TRBD1	once	TRBV6-6	TRBJ2-2	CASSALTGSRPGELFF	TGTGCCAGCAGTGCGCTGACAGGGTCTCGGCCCGGGGAGCTGTTTTTT
TRBD1	many	TRBV29-1	TRBJ1-4	CSVAPGQGGGKLFF	TGCAGCGTAGCACCGGGACAGGGGGGAGGAAAACTGTTTTTT
NA	few	TRBV13	TRBJ2-5	CASSLNRVFETQYF	TGTGCCAGCAGCCTAAACCGGGTCTTTGAGACCCAGTACTTC
NA	NA	TRBV7-3	TRBJ2-5	CASSFNRDTQYF	TGTGCCAGCAGCTTTAACAGAGATACGCAGTACTTC
NA	NA	TRBV12-3/TRBV12-4	TRBJ1-1	CASKIHLQGVPEAFF	TGTGCCAGCAAGATTCACTTACAGGGCGTCCCTGAAGCTTTCTTT
NA	few	TRBV7-9	TRBJ2-7	CASSQLGTHAFEQYF	TGTGCCAGCAGCCAACTCGGGACACATGCGTTCGAGCAGTACTTC
NA	NA	TRBV12-3/TRBV12-4	TRBJ1-3	CASSLFPGNTIYF	TGTGCCAGCAGTTTATTTCCTGGAAACACCATATATTTT
TRBD1	NA	TRBV7-9	TRBJ1-6	CASSLWDREISPLHF	TGTGCCAGCAGCTTGTGGGACAGGGAGATCTCACCCCTCCACTTT
NA	NA	TRBV20-1	TRBJ1-1	CSARKVGRNTEAFF	TGCAGTGCTAGGAAAGTGGGGAGGAACACTGAAGCTTTCTTT
NA	NA	TRBV7-9	TRBJ1-4	CASSSTTNEKLFF	TGTGCCAGCAGCTCCACGACTAATGAAAAACTGTTTTTT
TRBD1	many	TRBV29-1	TRBJ2-7	CSVIGTASYEQYF	TGCAGCGTTATAGGGACAGCCTCCTACGAGCAGTACTTC
TRBD1	NA	TRBV4-1	TRBJ1-1	CASSQEDRGYTEAFF	TGCGCCAGCAGCCAAGAAGACAGGGGGTACACTGAAGCTTTCTTT
NA	NA	TRBV5-3	TRBJ1-2	CARTENYGYTF	TGTGCCAGAACGGAAAACTATGGCTACACCTTC
NA	many	TRBV7-9	TRBJ2-7	CASSIDWDEQYF	TGTGCCAGCAGTATAGACTGGGACGAGCAGTACTTC
NA	NA	TRBV20-1	TRBJ1-5	CSAFSRTAGGQPQHF	TGCAGTGCTTTTTCCAGGACGGCAGGTGGGCAGCCCCAGCATTTT
NA	NA	TRBV6-5	TRBJ2-5	CASSQQGDQETQYF	TGTGCCAGCAGTCAACAGGGCGATCAAGAGACCCAGTACTTC
NA	NA	TRBV7-2	TRBJ2-2	CASSHPRLGIPNTGELFF	TGTGCCAGCAGCCACCCCAGGCTGGGTATCCCGAACACCGGGGAGCTGTTTTTT
NA	NA	TRBV25-1	TRBJ1-2	CASSQDSHGYTF	TGTGCCAGCAGCCAAGATTCACATGGCTACACCTTC
NA	many	TRBV29-1	TRBJ1-1	CSTTDPTLRAFF	TGCAGCACCACAGACCCAACACTGCGAGCTTTCTTT
NA	NA	TRBV20-1	TRBJ1-2	CSARAGAGYGYTF	TGCAGTGCTAGAGCGGGGGCTGGATATGGCTACACCTTC
TRBD1	few	TRBV29-1	TRBJ1-2	CSVEGQGLYTF	TGCAGCGTTGAGGGACAGGGGTTATACACCTTC
TRBD1	NA	TRBV7-8	TRBJ1-6	CASSFQGATYNSPLHF	TGTGCCAGCAGTTTTCAGGGGGCCACCTATAATTCACCCCTCCACTTT
NA	NA	TRBV7-8	TRBJ2-7	CASSLFWSGGGGEQYF	TGTGCCAGCAGCTTATTTTGGTCGGGAGGAGGGGGTGAGCAGTACTTC
NA	once	TRBV7-1	TRBJ2-5	CASSRGETQETQYF	TGTGCCAGCAGCCGCGGGGAGACCCAAGAGACCCAGTACTTC
TRBD2	many	TRBV20-1	TRBJ2-5	CSASEREGFGTQYF	TGCAGTGCTAGTGAGCGGGAGGGCTTCGGGACCCAGTACTTC
TRBD1	NA	TRBV2	TRBJ2-7	CASEPTGGGEQYF	TGTGCCAGCGAGCCAACAGGGGGCGGCGAGCAGTACTTC
TRBD1	many	TRBV12-3/TRBV12-4	TRBJ1-4	CASSLTTGIEKLFF	TGTGCCAGCAGTCTTACGACAGGGATTGAAAAACTGTTTTTT
TRBD1	once	TRBV29-1	TRBJ2-5	CSTVGQGEETQYF	TGCAGCACCGTCGGACAGGGTGAGGAGACCCAGTACTTC
TRBD2	few	TRBV2	TRBJ2-7	CASRAAGGFSYEQYF	TGTGCCAGCAGGGCAGCGGGAGGATTCTCCTACGAGCAGTACTTC
TRBD1	many	TRBV7-2	TRBJ1-2	CASSRDRGPSGYTF	TGTGCCAGCAGTCGGGACAGGGGGCCAAGTGGCTACACCTTC
TRBD2	NA	TRBV20-1	TRBJ2-2	CSASGRADGELFF	TGCAGTGCTAGCGGGAGGGCCGACGGGGAGCTGTTTTTT
NA	few	TRBV29-1	TRBJ2-2	CSVEEGGGSTGELFF	TGCAGCGTTGAAGAAGGGGGAGGTAGCACCGGGGAGCTGTTTTTT
TRBD1	NA	TRBV7-6	TRBJ2-7	CASSLETGGHEQYF	TGTGCCAGCAGCTTAGAGACAGGGGGACACGAGCAGTACTTC
TRBD1	NA	TRBV19	TRBJ1-5	CASSPGTDRVRQPQHF	TGTGCCAGTAGTCCGGGGACAGACAGGGTTCGGCAGCCCCAGCATTTT
TRBD1	few	TRBV20-1	TRBJ1-5	CSGEQGGNQPQHF	TGCAGCGGAGAACAGGGGGGCAATCAGCCCCAGCATTTT
NA	many	TRBV15	TRBJ2-5	CATSRDQGAQETQYF	TGTGCCACCAGCAGAGATCAGGGAGCCCAAGAGACCCAGTACTTC
NA	few	TRBV2	TRBJ2-2	CASWGKANTGELFF	TGTGCCAGCTGGGGGAAGGCGAACACCGGGGAGCTGTTTTTT
NA	NA	TRBV7-6	TRBJ1-1	CASSLLQGMGTEAFF	TGTGCCAGCAGTTTATTGCAGGGAATGGGCACTGAAGCTTTCTTT
NA	many	TRBV20-1	TRBJ1-2	CSASARTNYGYTF	TGCAGTGCTAGTGCCAGGACTAACTATGGCTACACCTTC
TRBD1	many	TRBV29-1	TRBJ1-1	CSVDFRQGTEAFF	TGCAGCGTTGACTTTCGACAGGGTACTGAAGCTTTCTTT
TRBD1	once	TRBV6-1	TRBJ1-2	CASSEYQGGEYGYTF	TGTGCCAGCAGTGAATATCAGGGGGGCGAGTATGGCTACACCTTC
NA	few	TRBV7-8	TRBJ1-5	CASSLYWEGVSNQPQHF	TGTGCCAGCAGCTTATATTGGGAGGGAGTTAGCAATCAGCCCCAGCATTTT
TRBD2	many	TRBV9	TRBJ2-6	CASTEGLAGGGANVLTF	TGTGCCAGCACCGAGGGACTAGCGGGAGGTGGGGCCAACGTCCTGACTTTC